The subject of this entry is one TCR beta chain. Its antigen is unidentified. These data originate in a study of cytomegalovirus exposure and HLA in healthy donors. Study-level results: Reports credit the classifier with highly specific, highly sensitive diagnosis of cytomegalovirus status. A later analysis reportedly found fewer N-insertions in an Asian-associated ancestry cluster than the approximately 730-donor mean.

The PCR had 60 Vbeta and 13 Jbeta primers. The data were produced by immunoSEQ multiplex PCR, yet TCRdb's version contains in-frame clones alone and is incomplete. The table has 99,000 or so clones, around 74% seen once. J gave up 5 bases and V 3 bases, and 6 bases lay outside the gene matches. The CDR3 is made up of 15 amino acids. Germline-derived CDR1 and CDR2 are MGHRA and YSYEKL. The TCR was taken from a man in his forties or fifties in good health and CMV-seronegative. This sequence joins TRBV4-1 and TRBJ2-2; TRBD1 agrees at 7 bases. The material sequenced was PBMCs. CDR3 protein: CASSHIQGSTGELFF. The CDR3 DNA follows: TGCGCCAGCAGCCACATACAGGGGTCGACCGGGGAGCTGTTTTTT.